These 24 T cell receptor beta chains were all obtained from the same sample, sequenced in a study of glioma-infiltrating T cells. The iRepertoire nested amplicon-rescue multiplex PCR amplified TCR alpha and beta CDR3s from RNA. MiXCR was run by TCRdb on the multiplex PCR reads, yielding one entry per CDR3 protein. Here the sample spans 93,000 or so distinct CDR3 sequences, about 28% being singletons. The material sequenced was glioma tissue, nonneoplastic brain tissue, or PBMCs (not recorded which). The origin of the receptors is a human donor with low-grade glioma or glioblastoma, undergoing nonglioma brain surgery, or in good health (not recorded which).

This clonotype was detected ten times or more. The chain couples TRBV5-1 to TRBJ2-3, with TRBD2 identical over 11 bases. From germline, CDR1 is SGHRS and CDR2 YFSETQ. This CDR3 spans 17 amino acids. The V segment lost 0 bases and the J segment 2 bases; nucleotides outside the gene matches: 5. The CDR3 nucleotides read TGCGCCAGCAGCTTGGGGCGACTAGCGGGGATCACAGATACGCAGTATTTT. It encodes CASSLGRLAGITDTQYF.

In this sample, this clonotype turned up many times. The rearrangement uses TRBV6-1 and TRBJ2-1; 11 bases fit TRBD2. CDR3 length: 16 amino acids. Germline loops: CDR1 MNHNS, CDR2 SASEGT. J was trimmed by 3 bases and V by 6 bases; bases with no gene match: 7. The CDR3 reads CASRTGTSGDYNEQFF. The CDR3 DNA reads TGTGCCAGCAGAACCGGGACTAGCGGCGACTACAATGAGCAGTTCTTC.

This clonotype was counted ten times or more. This chain links TRBV6-1 with TRBJ1-1, with TRBD1 matching 11 bases. This CDR3 is built from 14 residues. In germline, CDR1 is MNHNS, CDR2 SASEGT. Trimming cost V 5 bases and J 10 bases; bases outside gene matches: 9. CDR3 in DNA: TGTGCCAGCAGTTCCGGACAGGGGGCGCGTGGAGCTTTCTTT. Protein product: CASSSGQGARGAFF.

On this clonotype: A much larger clone differs by one base, so this may be a read error. The rearrangement uses TRBV3-1 and TRBJ2-3; D is unclear. CDR1 is LGHDT and CDR2 is YNNKEL in the germline V gene (reference sequence). The CDR3 runs 17 residues. The DNA for the CDR3 is TGTGCCAGCAGACAAGATCCGGCGGTCCAGGCGGTGGATACGCAGTATTTT. It specifies CASRQDPAVQAVDTQYF.

This clonotype was recorded at least ten times. The V gene is TRBV6-2 or TRBV6-3, the J gene TRBJ1-1; D is unresolved. The CDR3 is 15 residues long. Between the trimmed V and J ends, which lost 0 bases and 2 bases, there was a span of 10 bases. Germline CDR1 is MNHEY and CDR2 is SVGEGT. CDR3 DNA sequence: TGTGCCAGCAGTTACTCGGGCAGACAAAACACTGAAGCTTTCTTT. This codes for CASSYSGRQNTEAFF.

Turning to this clonotype: This may be a read error, as it is one base from a much larger clone. The chain carries TRBV6-6 and TRBJ1-1; no firm D call. The CDR3 is 16 amino acids. The germline gives CDR1 MNHNY, CDR2 SVGAGI (reference sequence). V lost 2 bases and J 1 base, leaving 14 bases between the germline ends. DNA for the CDR3: TGTGCCAGCAGTTACAAGCGGAGAGGGAAGAACACTGAAGCTTTCTTT. Its protein is CASSYKRRGKNTEAFF.

Ten or more counts support this clonotype. The rearrangement uses TRBV7-2 and TRBJ1-1; D unclear. Germline loops: CDR1 SGHTA, CDR2 FQGNSA. The CDR3 extends over 17 amino acids. V was pared by 7 bases and J by 6 bases, with 27 bases between. The CDR3 DNA follows: TGTGCCAGCACCCCTCAAAGTGCCCTTCGGTATTACGCTGAAGCTTTCTTT. This translates into CASTPQSALRYYAEAFF.

The V gene is TRBV28, the J gene TRBJ1-2, with D hard to call. This CDR3 is built from 11 residues. Germline loops: CDR1 MDHEN, CDR2 SYDVKM. The V end lost 10 bases, the J end lost 6 bases, and 12 bases lay between the germline ends. The CDR3 coding sequence is TGTGCCACCCTGGGGAAGAATGGCTACACCTTC. Translation gives CATLGKNGYTF.

The chain joins TRBV19 to TRBJ1-5; no reliable D call. Trimming left V 5 bases short and J 7 bases short, with 15 bases between. The germline V gene has CDR1 LNHDA and CDR2 SQIVND (reference sequence). The length of the CDR3 is 14 residues. CDR3 protein: CASSDDGVRQPQHF. The CDR3 DNA follows: TGTGCCAGTAGTGACGACGGTGTGAGACAGCCCCAGCATTTT.

V is TRBV7-9 and J is TRBJ2-7; no reliable D call. In germline, CDR1 is SEHNR, CDR2 FQNEAQ (reference sequence). Trimming stripped 3 bases from V and 2 bases from J, with 14 bases between. This CDR3 comprises 15 residues. CDR3 sequence: CASSFDRSRAYEQYF. The CDR3 DNA is TGTGCCAGCAGCTTTGACCGTAGCAGAGCCTACGAGCAGTACTTC.

As concerns this clonotype: This may be a read error, as it is one base from a much larger clone. Since no conserved phenylalanine or tryptophan closes the CDR3, a read error is the likely cause. This sequence joins TRBV28 and TRBJ2-7; unclear D gene. Germline CDR1 reads MDHEN; CDR2 reads SYDVKM. V was cut by 4 bases and J by 0 bases, with 13 bases left in between. The CDR3 extends over 15 amino acids. CDR3 in amino acids: CASSSRVTPSYEQYS. Here the CDR3 DNA reads TGTGCCAGCAGTTCCCGGGTCACTCCCTCCTACGAGCAGTACTCC.

This clonotype appeared many times. The chain employs TRBV19 and TRBJ2-3, with a weak D call TRBD1 (5 bases). The CDR3 covers 12 residues. Germline V gene data show CDR1 as LNHDA and CDR2 as SQIVND (reference sequence). Between the trimmed V and J ends, which lost 3 bases and 9 bases, there was a span of 10 bases. CDR3 DNA: TGTGCCAGTAGTATCGATCGACAGACGCAGTATTTT. Protein: CASSIDRQTQYF. Full variable domain (outside the CDR3, taken from reference TRBV19 and TRBJ2-3): DGGITQSPKYLFRKEGQNVTLSCEQNLNHDAMYWYRQDPGQGLRLIYYSQIVNDFQKGDIAEGYSVSREKKESFPLTVTSAQKNPTAFYLCASSIDRQTQYFGPGTRLTVL.

This clonotype was counted at least ten times. The CDR3 spells CASSLVQGTDTQYF. The CDR3 DNA follows: TGTGCCAGCAGTTTAGTCCAGGGAACAGATACGCAGTATTTT. This chain links TRBV28 with TRBJ2-3; D might be TRBD1 (5 bases). V was cut by 2 bases and J by 3 bases, with 9 bases left in between. CDR3 length: 14 residues. Germline-derived CDR1 and CDR2 are MDHEN and SYDVKM. Complete variable domain (other parts from reference TRBV28 and TRBJ2-3): DVKVTQSSRYLVKRTGEKVFLECVQDMDHENMFWYRQDPGLGLRLIYFSYDVKMKEKGDIPEGYSVSREKKERFSLILESASTNQTSMYLCASSLVQGTDTQYFGPGTRLTVL.

There are many counts of this clonotype. The rearrangement links TRBV27 to TRBJ1-2, with 7 positions matching TRBD1. Germline lookup yields CDR1 MNHEY and CDR2 SMNVEV (reference sequence). This CDR3 contains 16 residues. Trimming cost V 6 bases and J 3 bases; bases outside gene matches: 13. Here the CDR3 DNA reads TGTGCCAGCAGCGCGTTGACAGGGAATGTTGACTATGGCTACACCTTC. Amino acid sequence: CASSALTGNVDYGYTF.

This chain links TRBV11-2 with TRBJ2-1; D may correspond to TRBD1 or TRBD2 (5 bases each). Looked up from germline, CDR1 is SGHAT and CDR2 is FQNNGV. The CDR3 is 14 residues long. Trimming removed 3 bases at V and 5 bases at J, with 11 bases between. The CDR3 reads CASSLGVTHNEQFF. DNA for the CDR3: TGTGCCAGCAGCTTGGGGGTTACCCACAATGAGCAGTTCTTC.

For this clonotype: Sequence at one end of the junction differs from germline and may be a read error. The J gene is TRBJ2-3, the V gene TRBV2, with TRBD2 matching 10 bases. Germline CDR1 reads SNHLY; CDR2 reads FYNNEI. The CDR3 totals 14 residues. As DNA, the CDR3 is TGTGCCAGCTCGCCTAGCGGGGGTTCAGATACGAAGTATTTT. Amino acid sequence: CASSPSGGSDTKYF.

This clonotype has a handful of counts. The chain couples TRBV2 to TRBJ1-5; 7 bases map to TRBD1. Germline V CDR1 and CDR2: SNHLY, FYNNEI. V was pared by 9 bases and J by 3 bases, with 5 bases of the junction left unmatched. The CDR3 has 13 amino acids. Here the CDR3 DNA reads TGTGCCAGAAGGGACAGAACCAATCAGCCCCAGCATTTT. Residues: CARRDRTNQPQHF.

The chain uses TRBV4-3 and TRBJ2-2; the match to TRBD1 covers 7 bases. There are 18 residues in the CDR3. Trimming took 3 bases from V and 5 from J; bases not matched to a gene: 15. The V gene's germline CDR1 is LGHNA and CDR2 YSLEER. The CDR3 spells CASSQPPGGRRNTGELFF. The CDR3 nucleotides are TGCGCCAGCAGCCAGCCCCCAGGGGGAAGGCGGAATACCGGGGAGCTGTTTTTT.

This clonotype was seen ten or more times. The CDR3: CASSLGSQETQYF. Written as DNA, the CDR3 is TGTGCCAGCAGCTTGGGGTCGCAAGAGACCCAGTACTTC. The chain has TRBV7-2 and TRBJ2-5, with D hard to call. From germline, CDR1 is SGHTA and CDR2 FQGNSA. With 3 bases removed from V and 2 bases from J, the gap between germline ends came to 7 bases. This CDR3 comprises 13 residues.

This clonotype has only a few counts. The gene calls are TRBV19 and TRBJ1-2; D not certain. Per germline, CDR1 LNHDA and CDR2 SQIVND (reference sequence). The V gene lost 5 bases and the J gene lost 5 bases, with 12 bases spanning the gap. The CDR3 contains 13 residues. The CDR3 spells CASSPQREYGYTF. The CDR3 region has the DNA TGTGCCAGTAGTCCGCAACGTGAATATGGCTACACCTTC.

Many counts were recorded for this clonotype. V gene TRBV6-1 combines with J gene TRBJ2-5; D perhaps matches TRBD2 (6 bases). Germline CDR1 is MNHNS and CDR2 is SASEGT. This CDR3 has 14 amino acids. The V end lost 2 bases, the J end lost 4 bases, and 11 bases lay between the germline ends. CDR3 bases: TGTGCCAGCAGTGAAACTAGCTATAGAGAGACCCAGTACTTC. This encodes CASSETSYRETQYF.

This clonotype was found many times. V gene TRBV7-2 combines with J gene TRBJ2-5, with D hard to call. With 4 bases removed from V and 7 bases from J, the gap between germline ends came to 10 bases. This CDR3 comprises 12 residues. Germline values: CDR1 SGHTA, CDR2 FQGNSA. DNA for the CDR3: TGTGCCAGCAGCTCCGACATGGTGACCCAGTACTTC. As protein: CASSSDMVTQYF.

This clonotype was detected ten times or more. The chain combines TRBV20-1 with TRBJ1-1; TRBD1 matches 12 bases. This CDR3 has 15 amino acids. The junction had 9 bases not matched to a gene; V was cut back by 6 bases and J by 4 bases. Germline V gives CDR1 DFQATT, CDR2 SNEGSKA (reference sequence). Here the CDR3 DNA reads TGCAGTGCAACTCTCGGGACAGGGGGCGCCACTGAAGCTTTCTTT. Translation: CSATLGTGGATEAFF.

Comment on this clonotype: Because it lacks the conserved phenylalanine or tryptophan at the end, this CDR3 is likely a read error. The CDR3, as DNA: TGTGCCAGCAGCTCACAGACAGCAACTAATGAAAAACTGTTTCTT. It encodes CASSSQTATNEKLFL. V and J are TRBV7-2 and TRBJ1-4; possibly TRBD1 for D (5 bases). The CDR3 is made up of 15 amino acids. Germline CDR1 and CDR2: SGHTA and FQGNSA. V dropped 4 bases and J dropped 0 bases, with 9 bases sitting between them.